These 20 T cell receptor beta chains were sequenced from one sample in a study of cytomegalovirus exposure and HLA in healthy donors (dated by TCRdb to 2016 to 2017). The receptor library was made with the immunoSEQ multiplex PCR assay. TCRdb retrieved this table from immuneACCESS and kept in-frame rearrangements only. Not all clones are present; in checked studies, unresolved V genes account for under half, and no reason is known for the remainder. For this sample there are about 78,000 clones; 90% to 97% appear just once. The ten top clones hold roughly 1.6% of the sample. Sequenced input: PBMCs. Receptors were obtained from a man aged 18 to 29 in good health and CMV-seropositive.

The V call is TRBV4-1, the J call TRBJ1-3, with 7 bases identical to TRBD1. V lost 5 bases to trimming and J lost 0 bases; unmatched junction nucleotides: 7. Per germline, CDR1 MGHRA and CDR2 YSYEKL. The CDR3 length is 16 residues. CDR3 in DNA: TGCGCCAGCAGCAAAATTGGACAGGACTCTGGAAACACCATATATTTT. Protein product: CASSKIGQDSGNTIYF.

The rearrangement links TRBV2 to TRBJ1-1; D gene unclear. Germline assignment: CDR1 SNHLY and CDR2 FYNNEI. This CDR3 is built from 15 residues. Trimming left V 7 bases short and J 3 bases short, with 18 bases between. Here the CDR3 reads CASNGGVARDTEAFF. In DNA form, the CDR3 reads TGTGCCAGCAACGGCGGGGTGGCCCGGGACACTGAAGCTTTCTTT.

The chain joins TRBV9 to TRBJ2-1, with 8 positions matching TRBD2. The CDR3 has 15 residues. V lost 0 bases and J lost 8; bases outside the gene matches: 7. CDR1 is SGDLS and CDR2 is YYNGEE in the germline V gene. The CDR3 DNA reads as TGTGCCAGCAGCGTAGAAGGTAGCGGGACCTATGAGCAGTTCTTC. Translation: CASSVEGSGTYEQFF.

The V call is TRBV18, the J call TRBJ2-5; tentatively, D is TRBD2 (6 bases). The germline V gene encodes CDR1 KGHSH and CDR2 LQKENI. The CDR3 is 14 amino acids. The V and J ends lost 3 bases and 5 bases respectively, with 13 bases between them. CDR3 sequence reads: CASSPLGGAETQYF. The CDR3 DNA reads TGTGCCAGCTCACCCCTCGGAGGGGCCGAGACCCAGTACTTC.

The gene calls are TRBV14 and TRBJ2-5; perhaps TRBD2 as D (6 bases). The CDR3 runs to 15 residues. Germline loops: CDR1 SGHDN, CDR2 FVKESK. The germline V and J ends were trimmed by 1 base and 4 bases, with 13 bases remaining between them. The CDR3 sequence: CASSQVGGVGETQYF. The CDR3 DNA reads as TGTGCCAGCAGCCAAGTCGGGGGAGTCGGAGAGACCCAGTACTTC.

This chain joins TRBV9 and TRBJ2-7; 8 nucleotides line up with TRBD1. The V gene end was trimmed by 3 bases and the J gene end by 2 bases; junction bases not matched to a gene: 7. Germline CDR1 and CDR2: SGDLS and YYNGEE. The CDR3 sequence is 15 residues long. The CDR3 DNA follows: TGTGCCAGCAGCGCCGCAGGGGGCACAACCTACGAGCAGTACTTC. It codes for CASSAAGGTTYEQYF.

V usage is TRBV14 and J usage is TRBJ1-5; the D is unclear. Trimming shortened V by 0 bases and J by 4 bases, and 13 bases separated the two germline ends. This CDR3 spans 16 amino acids. The V gene's germline CDR1 is SGHDN and CDR2 FVKESK. The CDR3 coding sequence is TGTGCCAGCAGCCAAGATCTATTCGCCAAGAATCAGCCCCAGCATTTT. Protein product: CASSQDLFAKNQPQHF.

This clone showed up just a few times. The CDR3 bases are TGTGCCAGCAGCTTCGCGCGGAACTATGGCTACACCTTC. Amino acid sequence: CASSFARNYGYTF. The chain is built from TRBV13 and TRBJ1-2, with D unresolved. This CDR3 is 13 amino acids long. Germline assignment: CDR1 PRHDT and CDR2 FYEKMQ (reference sequence). V lost 3 bases to trimming and J lost 2 bases, with 7 bases between them.

The V and J genes are TRBV4-1 and TRBJ2-2, with D maybe TRBD1 (6 bases). The CDR3 has 16 amino acids. V was pared by 2 bases and J by 4 bases, with 14 bases between. Germline lookup yields CDR1 MGHRA and CDR2 YSYEKL. CDR3 loop: CASSQTGFSGTGELFF. CDR3 in DNA: TGCGCCAGCAGCCAAACAGGGTTTAGTGGCACCGGGGAGCTGTTTTTT.

The genes are TRBV5-6 and TRBJ2-7; 8 bases match TRBD1. V shed 2 bases and J 2 bases; nucleotides not matched to a gene: 3. Germline assignment: CDR1 SGHDT and CDR2 YYEEEE. The CDR3 is made up of 14 amino acids. In DNA form, the CDR3 reads TGTGCCAGCAGCTTCAGGGACAGGCCCTACGAGCAGTACTTC. This codes for CASSFRDRPYEQYF.

This clone was recorded once. The J gene is TRBJ2-7, the V gene TRBV11-2; 8 bases agree with TRBD1. V shed 5 bases and J 2 bases; nucleotides not matched to a gene: 11. Germline loops: CDR1 SGHAT, CDR2 FQNNGV. The CDR3 is made up of 16 amino acids. The CDR3 is CASSLTGTGSPYEQYF. As DNA, the CDR3 is TGTGCCAGCAGCCTCACCGGGACAGGATCACCCTACGAGCAGTACTTC.

The rearrangement uses TRBV5-4 and TRBJ2-7; no reliable D call. Trimming took off 2 bases at V and 6 bases at J, with 9 bases between the two ends. This CDR3 is 12 amino acids long. CDR1 is SGHNT, CDR2 YYREEE, per germline (reference sequence). CDR3 sequence: CASSFPPGEQYF. Here the CDR3 DNA reads TGTGCCAGCAGCTTCCCACCGGGCGAGCAGTACTTC. Using reference TRBV5-4 and TRBJ2-7 for the parts outside the CDR3, the full variable domain is ETGVTQSPTHLIKTRGQQVTLRCSSQSGHNTVSWYQQALGQGPQFIFQYYREEENGRGNFPPRFSGLQFPNYSSELNVNALELDDSALYLCASSFPPGEQYFGPGTRLTVT.

This clone has a single count. This rearrangement joins TRBV5-1 to TRBJ1-1; D is perhaps TRBD1 (5 bases). Germline V CDR1 and CDR2: SGHRS, YFSETQ. V was pared by 4 bases and J by 1 base, with 11 bases between. The CDR3 contains 14 residues. CDR3 DNA sequence: TGCGCCAGCAGCCTGACAGCTAAGAACACTGAAGCTTTCTTT. It translates to CASSLTAKNTEAFF.

The chain is built from TRBV9 and TRBJ2-3; 9 positions match TRBD1. Germline V CDR1 and CDR2: SGDLS, YYNGEE. Trimming at V came to 3 bases and at J to 3 bases, leaving 5 bases not matched to a gene. CDR3 length: 15 amino acids. The CDR3 DNA follows: TGTGCCAGCAGCGAACAGGGGGCGGTGACAGATACGCAGTATTTT. As protein: CASSEQGAVTDTQYF.

This clone was detected once. The V gene is TRBV6-1, the J gene TRBJ1-3, with 8 bases matching TRBD1. CDR3 length: 15 amino acids. Trimming took 6 bases from V and 0 from J; bases not matched to a gene: 4. Germline V gene lookup returns CDR1 MNHNS and CDR2 SASEGT. Here the CDR3 DNA reads TGTGCCAGCAGGGACAGGGATTACTCTGGAAACACCATATATTTT. Protein product: CASRDRDYSGNTIYF.

V gene TRBV6-5 combines with J gene TRBJ1-1, with 8 bases that match TRBD1. This CDR3 spans 13 amino acids. After removal of 5 bases from V and 7 bases from J, the junction contained 6 bases not matched to a gene. The germline V gene has CDR1 MNHEY and CDR2 SVGAGI. This chain's CDR3 is CASSQRQGLEAFF. The CDR3 nucleotides are TGTGCCAGCAGTCAAAGACAGGGGCTTGAAGCTTTCTTT.

The chain uses TRBV5-1 and TRBJ2-2, with 7 bases matching TRBD2. The J segment lost 5 bases and the V segment lost 2 bases, leaving 9 bases of the junction unmatched. The V gene's germline CDR1 is SGHRS and CDR2 YFSETQ. CDR3 length equals 16 residues. The CDR3 DNA sequence: TGCGCCAGCAGCTTCACGGCGGGAGACAGAACCGGGGAGCTGTTTTTT. Its protein is CASSFTAGDRTGELFF.

This clone has only one observation. This chain uses TRBV28 with TRBJ2-5, with D possibly being TRBD1 (6 bases). CDR1 MDHEN and CDR2 SYDVKM come from the germline V gene. The CDR3 consists of 14 residues. Trimming took 3 bases from V and 5 from J, leaving 13 bases between them. The CDR3 coding sequence is TGTGCCAGCAGTTTGAACACAGGGCGGGAGACCCAGTACTTC. Translating it yields CASSLNTGRETQYF.

This chain connects TRBV29-1 to TRBJ2-2; 8 bases fit TRBD2. The CDR3 runs to 16 residues. Germline lookup yields CDR1 SQVTM and CDR2 ANQGSEA. V shed 1 base, J shed 4 bases, and the junction held 8 bases outside the gene matches. This chain's CDR3 is CSVEGLTGGGTGELFF. The DNA for the CDR3 is TGCAGCGTTGAAGGCTTGACGGGAGGGGGCACCGGGGAGCTGTTTTTT.

The chain links TRBV6-5 to TRBJ2-7; tentative D call: TRBD1 (5 bases). CDR3 size: 13 residues. Looked up from germline, CDR1 is MNHEY and CDR2 is SVGAGI. Trimming took 2 bases from V and 4 from J, leaving 9 bases between them. CDR3 nucleotide sequence: TGTGCCAGCAGTTACGGCAGGGCATACGAGCAGTACTTC. Translating it yields CASSYGRAYEQYF.